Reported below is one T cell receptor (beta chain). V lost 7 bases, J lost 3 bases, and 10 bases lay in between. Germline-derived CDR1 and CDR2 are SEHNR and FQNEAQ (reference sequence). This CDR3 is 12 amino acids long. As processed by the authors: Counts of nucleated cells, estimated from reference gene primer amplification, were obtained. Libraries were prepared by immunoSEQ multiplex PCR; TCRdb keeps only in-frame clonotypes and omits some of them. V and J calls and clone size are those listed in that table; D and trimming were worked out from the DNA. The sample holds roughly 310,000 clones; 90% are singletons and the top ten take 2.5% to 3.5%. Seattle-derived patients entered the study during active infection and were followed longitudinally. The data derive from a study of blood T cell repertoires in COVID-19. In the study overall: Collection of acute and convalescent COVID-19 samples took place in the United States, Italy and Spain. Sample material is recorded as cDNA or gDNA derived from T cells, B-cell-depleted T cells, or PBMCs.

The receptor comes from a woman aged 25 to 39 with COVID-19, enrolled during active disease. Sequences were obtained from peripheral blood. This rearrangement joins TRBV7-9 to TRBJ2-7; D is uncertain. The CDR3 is CASTPILYEQYF. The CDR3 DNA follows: TGTGCCAGCACACCGATACTCTACGAGCAGTACTTC.